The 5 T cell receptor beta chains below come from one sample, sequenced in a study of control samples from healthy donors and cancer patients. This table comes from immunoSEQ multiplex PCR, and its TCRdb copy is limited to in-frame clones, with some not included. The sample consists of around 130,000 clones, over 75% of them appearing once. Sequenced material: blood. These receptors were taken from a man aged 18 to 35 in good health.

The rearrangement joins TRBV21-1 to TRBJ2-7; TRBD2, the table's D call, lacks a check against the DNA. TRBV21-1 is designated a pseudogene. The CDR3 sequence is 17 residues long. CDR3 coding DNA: TGTGCCAGCAGCAAATATCTGAGGGGCGCCGGAGGGTGCGAGCAGTACGTC. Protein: CASSKYLRGAGGCEQYV.

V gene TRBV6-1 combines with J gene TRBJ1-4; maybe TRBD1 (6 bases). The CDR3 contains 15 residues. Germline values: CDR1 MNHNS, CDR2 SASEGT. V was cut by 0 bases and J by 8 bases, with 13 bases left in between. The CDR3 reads CASSEAAGVREKLFF. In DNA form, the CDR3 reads TGTGCCAGCAGTGAAGCGGCAGGGGTTCGAGAAAAACTGTTTTTT.

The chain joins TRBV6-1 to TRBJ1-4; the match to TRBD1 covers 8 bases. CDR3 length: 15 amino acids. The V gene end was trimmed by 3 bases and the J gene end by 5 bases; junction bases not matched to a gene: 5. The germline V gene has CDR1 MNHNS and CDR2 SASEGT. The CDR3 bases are TGTGCCAGCAGTGAGGGACAGGAGATAAATGAAAAACTGTTTTTT. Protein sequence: CASSEGQEINEKLFF.

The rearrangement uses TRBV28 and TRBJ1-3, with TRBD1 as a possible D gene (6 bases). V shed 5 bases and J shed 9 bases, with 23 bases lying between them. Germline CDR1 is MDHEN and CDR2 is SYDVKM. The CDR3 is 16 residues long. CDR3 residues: CASSARFWDTRATIYF. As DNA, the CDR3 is TGTGCCAGCAGTGCTCGGTTCTGGGACACTAGAGCCACCATATATTTT.

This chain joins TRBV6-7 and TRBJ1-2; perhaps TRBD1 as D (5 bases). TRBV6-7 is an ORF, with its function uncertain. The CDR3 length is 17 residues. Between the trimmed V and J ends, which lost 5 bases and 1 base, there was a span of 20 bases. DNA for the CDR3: TGTGCCAGCAGTATTACAGGTTCGCGGGGCTTTAACTATGGCTACACCTTC. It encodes CASSITGSRGFNYGYTF.